This is a list of T cell receptor beta chains from one sample in a study of shared clonotypes between healthy human individuals. Method: immunoSEQ multiplex PCR; TCRdb's copy keeps in-frame clones and lacks some. The data show 400,000 to 600,000 clones, approximately 79% seen once. The source material was PBMCs. The source is a woman aged 40 to 55 in good health. Some clones in this sample may be carry-over from other donors' samples. Both conserved end residues are part of each CDR3. D genes are given only for firm matches. Size is stated for part of the rows, as once, few or many counts, or as a class when the clone is expanded.

d_gene	v_gene	abundance	j_gene	CDR3nt	CDR3aa
NA	TRBV11-2	NA	TRBJ1-4	TGTGCCAGCAGCCCCCCGCTTGTTGAAAAACTGTTTTTT	CASSPPLVEKLFF
NA	TRBV15	NA	TRBJ2-1	TGTGCCACCAGCAGAGCGCCAACCGGTGCCAATGAGCAGTTCTTC	CATSRAPTGANEQFF
TRBD1	TRBV6-1	NA	TRBJ1-6	TGTGCCACCACTCCAGGGGGCTGGGGATCACCCCTCCACTTT	CATTPGGWGSPLHF
TRBD1	TRBV2	NA	TRBJ1-2	TGTGCCAGCCTTCGACAGGGCCAATATGGCTACACCTTC	CASLRQGQYGYTF
NA	TRBV5-5	NA	TRBJ1-2	TGTGCCAGCTGGAGGCAGGCCGCCTCTAACTATGGCTACACCTTC	CASWRQAASNYGYTF
TRBD1	TRBV5-1	NA	TRBJ1-3	TGCGCCAGCAGCTTGATGGGACAGCTCTCTGGAAACACCATATATTTT	CASSLMGQLSGNTIYF
NA	TRBV5-1	NA	TRBJ1-2	TGCGCCAGCAGCTTGGAACAGGGAGGCAACTATGGCTACACCTTC	CASSLEQGGNYGYTF
NA	TRBV11-2	few	TRBJ2-1	TGTGCCAGCAGCATTGGATCTGGGGTCTCCTACAATGAGCAGTTCTTC	CASSIGSGVSYNEQFF
NA	TRBV11-2	NA	TRBJ2-3	TGTGCCAGCAGCTTCAGTCTCTCAGATACGCAGTATTTT	CASSFSLSDTQYF
NA	TRBV4-3	NA	TRBJ2-6	TGCGCCAGCAGCCAAGCAGGGATATCTGGGGCCAACGTCCTGACTTTC	CASSQAGISGANVLTF
NA	TRBV10-3	NA	TRBJ2-7	TGTGCCATCAGTGAGTCAGGGGGAAGAACCTACGAGCAGTACTTC	CAISESGGRTYEQYF
TRBD2	TRBV10-3	NA	TRBJ2-7	TGTGCCATCAAGCTAGCGGGAGGGCCGTACGAGCAGTACTTC	CAIKLAGGPYEQYF
NA	TRBV27	NA	TRBJ2-3	TGTGCCAGCAGTTTACAGGAGCCAAGCACAGATACGCAGTATTTT	CASSLQEPSTDTQYF
TRBD2	TRBV5-1	NA	TRBJ2-7	TGCGCCAGCAGCTCGGAACGGGGGGGCCCCTACGAGCAGTACTTC	CASSSERGGPYEQYF
TRBD2	TRBV7-9	NA	TRBJ2-7	TGTGCCAGCAGCCCGGGACTACCTCGGGGCTACGAGCAGTACTTC	CASSPGLPRGYEQYF
NA	TRBV18	NA	TRBJ2-1	TGTGCCAGCTCACCATTGGTCGATGAGCAGTTCTTC	CASSPLVDEQFF
NA	TRBV7-9	NA	TRBJ2-5	TGTGCCAGCAGCTTAAACGTTAACTCAGAGACCCAGTACTTC	CASSLNVNSETQYF
NA	TRBV28	many	TRBJ2-3	TGTGCCAGCGCAGGGCCGTACCGATTAACAGATACGCAGTATTTT	CASAGPYRLTDTQYF
NA	TRBV7-9	NA	TRBJ2-7	TGTGCCAGCAGCGCCCGGGACACCTCTGAGCAGTACTTC	CASSARDTSEQYF
NA	TRBV7-9	NA	TRBJ1-2	TGTGCCAGCAGCTTGTTAGCGACCGACGTACTTTTGGGCTACACCTTC	CASSLLATDVLLGYTF
NA	TRBV28	NA	TRBJ2-7	TGTGCCAGCCTCTCCGGGACTCCCATGGTCGAGCAGTACTTC	CASLSGTPMVEQYF
NA	TRBV7-9	NA	TRBJ2-1	TGTGCCAGCAGCCCTCCGGGACAAGTATACAATGAGCAGTTCTTC	CASSPPGQVYNEQFF
NA	TRBV11-2	NA	TRBJ1-1	TGTGCCAGCAGCTTAGACAGGGTCGCGACTGAAGCTTTCTTT	CASSLDRVATEAFF
TRBD1	TRBV9	NA	TRBJ2-5	TGTGCCAGCAGCGCGGGACAGGGACTTGGAGAGACCCAGTACTTC	CASSAGQGLGETQYF
TRBD1	TRBV5-4	NA	TRBJ2-7	TGTGCCAGCAGCTTGATTGGGACAGGGTACCACGAGCAGTACTTC	CASSLIGTGYHEQYF
NA	TRBV6-6	NA	TRBJ1-1	TGTGCCAGCAGTCAACCGGGACAAATATCGACTGAAGCTTTCTTT	CASSQPGQISTEAFF
NA	TRBV11-2	NA	TRBJ2-1	TGTGCCAGCAGCTTCACGGGAGACGTTAATGAGCAGTTCTTC	CASSFTGDVNEQFF
NA	TRBV6-1	NA	TRBJ1-2	TGTGCCAGCAGTGATAGTTGGGGGCGGAACTATGGCTACACCTTC	CASSDSWGRNYGYTF
NA	TRBV7-9	once	TRBJ2-2	TGTGCCAGCAGGGGTGGGGAGCGGCCACAGGCCGGGGAGCTGTTTTTT	CASRGGERPQAGELFF
NA	TRBV30	many	TRBJ2-3	TGTGCCTGTTCCCTCAGGGGCAGAGATACGCAGTATTTT	CACSLRGRDTQYF
NA	TRBV7-6	NA	TRBJ1-4	TGTGCCAGCAGCTCCGGGACGGTGGAATTCAGTGAAAAACTGTTTTTT	CASSSGTVEFSEKLFF
NA	TRBV5-5	NA	TRBJ2-5	TGTGCCAGCAGCGGCGGGGGCCGCGAAGAGACCCAGTACTTC	CASSGGGREETQYF
TRBD1	TRBV5-1	NA	TRBJ2-5	TGCGCCAGCAGCCCATCCCCGGGACAGGGAGAAGAGACCCAGTACTTC	CASSPSPGQGEETQYF
TRBD2	TRBV28	NA	TRBJ2-1	TGTGCCAGCAGCTCCCTTGGCGGGAGAGGGGATGAGCAGTTCTTC	CASSSLGGRGDEQFF
NA	TRBV28	NA	TRBJ2-7	TGTGCCAGCAGTATCACAGGGCCCAAGAATGGGTACTTC	CASSITGPKNGYF
NA	TRBV5-6	NA	TRBJ2-7	TGTGCCAGCAGCTTGACAGGACACTTGGAGTACTTC	CASSLTGHLEYF
NA	TRBV5-8	once	TRBJ1-3	TGTGCCAGCAGCTTGCTTGGGACACCCATCGGAAACACCATATATTTT	CASSLLGTPIGNTIYF
NA	TRBV5-1	NA	TRBJ2-7	TGCGCCAGCAGCTTGGTTTCTGGCGAGCAGTACTTC	CASSLVSGEQYF
NA	TRBV10-2	NA	TRBJ1-4	TGCGCCAGCACCGGGCGAGGGGCCTCTAATGAAAAACTGTTTTTT	CASTGRGASNEKLFF
NA	TRBV7-8	NA	TRBJ2-7	TGTGCCAGCAGCTTGAGTCTCGGTCGATCCTACGAGCAGTACTTC	CASSLSLGRSYEQYF